This TCR beta chain was identified in a study of blood T cell repertoires in COVID-19. For the study at large: Samples of COVID-19 (acute and convalescent) were obtained from the United States, Italy and Spain.

Between the trimmed V and J ends, which lost 3 bases and 2 bases, there was a span of 15 bases. CDR1 and CDR2 from the germline V gene are LNHDA and SQIVND (reference sequence). This CDR3 comprises 16 residues. Some clones are missing from TCRdb's copy, which holds only in-frame ones; the method was immunoSEQ multiplex PCR. The profile shows roughly 150,000 clones, 84% of them singletons. This rearrangement joins TRBV19 to TRBJ2-3, with a weak D call TRBD2 (5 bases). The receptor's source is a human donor in a cohort sampled during active COVID-19. The sequencing input was peripheral blood. CDR3 loop: CASSIYGLRSTDTQYF. CDR3 coding DNA: TGTGCCAGTAGTATCTATGGACTTAGATCCACAGATACGCAGTATTTT.